This T cell receptor (beta chain) stems from a study of cytomegalovirus exposure and HLA in healthy donors. V shed 2 bases and J 5 bases; nucleotides not matched to a gene: 1. CDR1 MNHEY and CDR2 SMNVEV come from the germline V gene (reference sequence). The CDR3 consists of 15 residues. PCR amplification relied on 60 Vbeta primers (plus 13 Jbeta primers). Only in-frame clones appear in the TCRdb table, and some are missing; sequencing was by immunoSEQ multiplex PCR. The data hold about 160,000 clones, with over 70% observed a single time. This TCR was recovered from a woman in her 30s in good health and CMV-seronegative. The sequenced sample consisted of PBMCs. This chain links TRBV27 with TRBJ2-2; 11 bases fit TRBD2. CDR3: CASSLLAGGTGELFF. CDR3 coding DNA: TGTGCCAGCAGTTTACTAGCGGGGGGAACCGGGGAGCTGTTTTTT.